Each of the 8 T cell receptor beta chains below was sequenced from the same sample in a study of T-cell reconstitution after alpha-beta-depleted transplantation in children. Unique molecular identifiers were used in preparing the TCRbeta library. TCRdb reprocessed the PCR reads via MiXCR and lists one record per CDR3 protein. This sample yields roughly 200,000 distinct CDR3 sequences, of which 7% to 9% are seen a single time; less than 40% belongs to the top ten. Sequenced here: PBMCs, mostly from graft donor cells, sampled 360 days after TCRalphabeta/CD19-depleted stem cell transplant. The receptors shown here come from a male patient between 2 and 10 years old who had a stem cell transplant for acute myeloid leukemia, so the T cells may come from the graft donor.

This clonotype was found once. V is TRBV7-9 and J is TRBJ2-7; 7 nucleotides agree with TRBD2. V was clipped by 0 bases and J by 5 bases; unmatched bases: 7. There are 15 residues in the CDR3. In germline, CDR1 is SEHNR, CDR2 FQNEAQ (reference sequence). The CDR3 coding sequence is TGTGCCAGCAGCTTAGCACGGGGGGTAAGCGACGAGCAGTACTTC. Its protein is CASSLARGVSDEQYF.

This clonotype occurred many times. This chain connects TRBV9 to TRBJ2-1; D is unclear. The CDR3 is 12 amino acids. Germline CDR1 SGDLS, CDR2 YYNGEE. Trimming stripped 3 bases from V and 3 bases from J, with 4 bases between. This CDR3 is CASSGHYNEQFF. The CDR3 DNA is TGTGCCAGCAGCGGACACTACAATGAGCAGTTCTTC.

This chain connects TRBV9 to TRBJ2-5; D may be TRBD2 (6 bases). The CDR3 has 16 residues. V was pared by 0 bases and J by 3 bases, with 15 bases between. Germline-derived CDR1 and CDR2 are SGDLS and YYNGEE. In DNA, the CDR3 is TGTGCCAGCAGCGTAGGGGTCAGGGACTTCGAAGAGACCCAGTACTTC. Protein: CASSVGVRDFEETQYF.

This clonotype was detected a few times. The chain links TRBV11-1 to TRBJ2-6; D is unresolved. The CDR3 contains 14 residues. Germline CDR1 and CDR2: SGHAT and FQDESV (reference sequence). Trimming stripped 4 bases from V and 2 bases from J, with 6 bases between. The CDR3 spells CASSYRTGANVLTF. DNA of the CDR3: TGTGCCAGCAGCTATCGTACTGGGGCCAACGTCCTGACTTTC. Variable domain in full (rest from reference TRBV11-1 and TRBJ2-6): EAEVAQSPRYKITEKSQAVAFWCDPISGHATLYWYRQILGQGPELLVQFQDESVVDDSQLPKDRFSAERLKGVDSTLKIQPAELGDSAMYLCASSYRTGANVLTFGAGSRLTVL.

The CDR3 coding sequence is TGCAGTGCTAGAGATGGGGCTAGCGGGGGGATGGAGACCCAGTACTTC. The encoded protein is CSARDGASGGMETQYF. The V call is TRBV20-1, the J call TRBJ2-5; 11 positions agree with TRBD2. Germline lookup yields CDR1 DFQATT and CDR2 SNEGSKA (reference sequence). V gave up 0 bases and J gave up 5 bases; unmatched junction bases: 8. The CDR3 length is 16 residues.

This rearrangement joins TRBV25-1 to TRBJ1-1; tentative D call: TRBD1 (6 bases). CDR1 and CDR2 from the germline V gene are MGHDK and SYGVNS. The CDR3 runs 13 residues. Between the trimmed V and J ends, which lost 8 bases and 2 bases, there was a span of 12 bases. This CDR3 reads CASSRDINTEAFF. The CDR3 coding sequence is TGTGCCAGCTCCCGGGACATTAACACTGAAGCTTTCTTT. Full variable domain (missing parts from reference TRBV25-1 and TRBJ1-1): EADIYQTPRYLVIGTGKKITLECSQTMGHDKMYWYQQDPGMELHLIHYSYGVNSTEKGDLSSESTVSRIRTEHFPLTLESARPSHTSQYLCASSRDINTEAFFGQGTRLTVV.

This clonotype was recorded many times. The chain carries TRBV20-1 and TRBJ1-2, with 8 bases fitting TRBD1. CDR1 and CDR2 from the germline V gene are DFQATT and SNEGSKA (reference sequence). The CDR3 totals 14 residues. The V segment lost 3 bases and the J segment 1 base; nucleotides outside the gene matches: 4. As DNA, the CDR3 is TGCAGTGCTAGTCAGACAGGGGTTAACTATGGCTACACCTTC. Protein sequence: CSASQTGVNYGYTF.

This clonotype was detected a few times. The chain has TRBV4-3 and TRBJ2-2; D ambiguous. This CDR3 has 13 amino acids. From germline, CDR1 is LGHNA and CDR2 YSLEER. Trimming cost V 2 bases and J 6 bases, with 7 bases left between them. CDR3 residues: CASSQFVAGELFF. CDR3 nucleotides: TGCGCCAGCAGCCAATTTGTCGCCGGGGAGCTGTTTTTT.